This entry lists 20 T cell receptor beta chains sequenced from one sample in a study of identical twins. TCRdb called the 5' RACE reads again in MiXCR, with one record for every CDR3 protein. Of roughly 700,000 distinct CDR3 sequences in the sample, less than 10% were seen once. These data were also filed under a second study, of yellow fever vaccine responses in identical twins.

The sample was PBMCs. These receptors were obtained from a woman aged 18-30 years in good health.

The gene calls are TRBV6-5 and TRBJ2-7; 8 nucleotides align to TRBD2. Trimming removed 2 bases from V and 7 bases from J; junction bases left unmatched: 7. Germline CDR1 and CDR2: MNHEY and SVGAGI. The CDR3 runs to 14 residues. Here the CDR3 reads CASSYTGGPGEQYF. CDR3 DNA sequence: TGTGCCAGCAGTTACACGGGAGGGCCGGGGGAGCAGTACTTC.

This clonotype was observed at least ten times. V gene TRBV12-3 or TRBV12-4 combines with J gene TRBJ2-2; a possible D gene is TRBD1 (5 bases). This CDR3 has 14 amino acids. V was pared by 6 bases and J by 1 base, with 9 bases between. CDR3: CASRPGQNTGELFF. The CDR3 DNA reads TGTGCCAGCAGACCCGGACAGAACACCGGGGAGCTGTTTTTT.

This clonotype was counted many times. This chain joins TRBV5-1 and TRBJ2-1; the match to TRBD2 covers 11 bases. This CDR3 is 15 amino acids long. Germline trimming cut 0 bases from V and 10 bases from J; bases unmatched to any gene: 6. The germline gives CDR1 SGHRS, CDR2 YFSETQ. CDR3 residues: CASSLDATSGMEQFF. In DNA form, the CDR3 reads TGCGCCAGCAGCTTGGACGCGACTAGCGGGATGGAGCAGTTCTTC.

This clonotype has more than one count but fewer than ten. This chain links TRBV4-3 with TRBJ2-7, with D perhaps TRBD1 (5 bases). CDR1 is LGHNA, CDR2 YSLEER, per germline. The V end was cut by 0 bases, the J end by 4 bases, with 7 bases between. There are 13 residues in the CDR3. The CDR3 region is CASSQDAGYEQYF. CDR3 nucleotide sequence: TGCGCCAGCAGCCAAGATGCAGGGTACGAGCAGTACTTC.

The genes are TRBV18 and TRBJ2-2; D is uncertain. V lost 2 bases, J lost 5 bases, and 9 bases lay in between. Germline V gene sequence: CDR1 KGHSH, CDR2 LQKENI. The CDR3 consists of 14 residues. CDR3 in DNA: TGTGCCAGCTCACCATTTGTATCGACCGGGGAGCTGTTTTTT. Translation: CASSPFVSTGELFF.

This clonotype was recorded at least ten times. The CDR3 nucleotides are TGTGCTAGTGGGGGGATGACCGGGACTAGCGGGAAAGGCTACAATGAGCAGTTCTTC. It encodes CASGGMTGTSGKGYNEQFF. The V gene is TRBV12-5, the J gene TRBJ2-1, with TRBD2 matching over 13 bases. V was clipped by 6 bases and J by 3 bases; unmatched bases: 14. Germline V gene sequence: CDR1 LGHNT, CDR2 FRNRAP. This CDR3 has 19 residues.

This chain links TRBV6-5 with TRBJ2-7, with D possibly being TRBD2 (5 bases). Per the germline V gene, CDR1 is MNHEY and CDR2 is SVGAGI. The CDR3 covers 13 residues. V dropped 0 bases and J dropped 6 bases, with 9 bases sitting between them. The CDR3 spells CASSYSTEGEQYF. CDR3 in DNA: TGTGCCAGCAGTTACTCCACAGAGGGCGAGCAGTACTTC.

The chain joins TRBV5-1 to TRBJ2-7; 8 bases fit TRBD1. J was trimmed by 5 bases and V by 1 base; bases with no gene match: 8. CDR1 and CDR2 (germline): SGHRS, YFSETQ. This CDR3 is built from 15 residues. The CDR3 sequence is CASSLLGQVSHEQYF. DNA of the CDR3: TGCGCCAGCAGCTTGTTGGGACAGGTATCCCACGAGCAGTACTTC. Full variable domain (outside the CDR3, taken from reference TRBV5-1 and TRBJ2-7): KAGVTQTPRYLIKTRGQQVTLSCSPISGHRSVSWYQQTPGQGLQFLFEYFSETQRNKGNFPGRFSGRQFSNSRSEMNVSTLELGDSALYLCASSLLGQVSHEQYFGPGTRLTVT.

The J gene is TRBJ1-6, the V gene TRBV15, with D uncertain. V was clipped by 5 bases and J by 4 bases, with 21 bases between them. CDR3 length: 18 amino acids. CDR1 LNHNV and CDR2 YYDKDF come from the germline V gene (reference sequence). CDR3 coding DNA: TGTGCCACCAGCGCCTATAAAGCCGGGAGTTTTTATAATTCACCCCTCCACTTT. Its translation: CATSAYKAGSFYNSPLHF.

This clonotype was picked up many times. J is TRBJ2-3 and V is TRBV7-2; D might be TRBD1 or TRBD2, each matching 5 bases. With 6 bases removed from V and 2 bases from J, the gap between germline ends came to 15 bases. The CDR3 is made up of 15 amino acids. CDR1 and CDR2 (germline): SGHTA, FQGNSA. This chain's CDR3 is CASRPGTFPTDTQYF. The CDR3 nucleotides are TGTGCCAGCAGACCCGGGACGTTCCCCACAGATACGCAGTATTTT.

The V gene is TRBV2, the J gene TRBJ2-7, with D possibly being TRBD2 (6 bases). V was pared by 5 bases and J by 6 bases, with 20 bases between. The CDR3 length is 15 residues. From germline, CDR1 is SNHLY and CDR2 FYNNEI. The CDR3 protein is CASSYLTSLAFEQYF. The CDR3 nucleotides are TGTGCCAGCAGTTACTTGACTAGTCTCGCATTCGAGCAGTACTTC.

This sequence joins TRBV2 and TRBJ2-7; no reliable D call. Between the trimmed V and J ends, which lost 8 bases and 0 bases, there was a span of 11 bases. The CDR3 extends over 13 amino acids. Per the germline V gene, CDR1 is SNHLY and CDR2 is FYNNEI. In DNA form, the CDR3 reads TGTGCCAGCCGCGAGAAGGGCTCCTACGAGCAGTACTTC. It translates to CASREKGSYEQYF. Filled out from reference TRBV2 and TRBJ2-7, the complete variable domain reads EPEVTQTPSHQVTQMGQEVILRCVPISNHLYFYWYRQILGQKVEFLVSFYNNEISEKSEIFDDQFSVERPDGSNFTLKIRSTKLEDSAMYFCASREKGSYEQYFGPGTRLTVT.

In its sample, this clonotype was seen a few times. The genes are TRBV3-1 and TRBJ2-2; maybe TRBD2 (6 bases). V was shortened by 0 bases and J by 7 bases, with 18 bases between the two germline ends. Germline loops: CDR1 LGHDT, CDR2 YNNKEL (reference sequence). CDR3 length equals 17 residues. This CDR3 is CASSQDTRGTLGGELFF. In DNA form, the CDR3 reads TGTGCCAGCAGCCAAGATACCCGGGGGACCTTGGGCGGGGAGCTGTTTTTT.

This clonotype was found many times. The chain employs TRBV6-2 or TRBV6-3 and TRBJ2-7; no firm D call. CDR1 is MNHEY, CDR2 SVGEGT, per germline. There are 12 residues in the CDR3. Trimming left V 4 bases short and J 1 base short, with 5 bases between. The CDR3 nucleotides are TGTGCCAGCAGTTTACAGTCCTACGAGCAGTACTTC. Translating it yields CASSLQSYEQYF.

There are a few counts of this clonotype. The chain has TRBV28 and TRBJ2-1; the D gene is possibly TRBD1 (5 bases). Trimming stripped 5 bases from V and 4 bases from J, with 18 bases between. CDR3 length equals 16 residues. Germline V lookup: CDR1 MDHEN, CDR2 SYDVKM. CDR3 in DNA: TGTGCCAGCAGTCACCTCAGACAGCCCTCATACAATGAGCAGTTCTTC. Translated, it gives CASSHLRQPSYNEQFF.

The V gene is TRBV6-1, the J gene TRBJ2-7, with 8 nucleotides matching TRBD1. CDR3 length equals 16 residues. The germline V gene encodes CDR1 MNHNS and CDR2 SASEGT. Germline trimming cut 5 bases from V and 7 bases from J; bases unmatched to any gene: 16. CDR3 nucleotides: TGTGCCAGCAGTAGAGACCGACAGGGGAGGATTGGGGAGCAGTACTTC. Translation: CASSRDRQGRIGEQYF.

This clonotype was detected many times. The rearrangement joins TRBV5-1 to TRBJ1-2; 7 bases agree with TRBD1. CDR1 and CDR2 from the germline V gene are SGHRS and YFSETQ. With 4 bases clipped from V and 8 bases from J, the junction kept 8 bases outside the gene matches. This CDR3 comprises 13 residues. The CDR3 loop reads CASSAQGSGGYTF. The DNA of the CDR3 is TGCGCCAGCAGCGCACAGGGGTCGGGGGGCTACACCTTC.

This clonotype occurred many times. The chain uses TRBV7-2 and TRBJ2-3; tentative D call: TRBD2 (5 bases). The length of the CDR3 is 14 residues. The V end was cut by 6 bases, the J end by 6 bases, with 16 bases between. Germline V CDR1 and CDR2: SGHTA, FQGNSA. CDR3 sequence reads: CASSRRTRVDTQYF. The CDR3 DNA is TGTGCCAGCAGTCGACGGACGCGGGTGGATACGCAGTATTTT.

This clonotype was seen a handful of times. V is TRBV18 and J is TRBJ2-2; no reliable D call. The germline V and J ends were trimmed by 2 bases and 3 bases, with 10 bases remaining between them. Germline V gene lookup returns CDR1 KGHSH and CDR2 LQKENI. This CDR3 is built from 15 residues. CDR3: CASSPGFSDTGELFF. The CDR3 bases are TGTGCCAGCTCACCAGGGTTTTCGGACACCGGGGAGCTGTTTTTT.

In DNA, the CDR3 is TGTGCCAGCAGCAGAATATCCGGGACTAGCTACGAGCAGTACTTC. Protein product: CASSRISGTSYEQYF. The rearrangement links TRBV14 to TRBJ2-7, with 8 positions matching TRBD2. The CDR3 contains 15 residues. Germline CDR1 and CDR2: SGHDN and FVKESK. V dropped 5 bases and J dropped 3; count of bases not matched to a gene: 9.